This T cell receptor (beta chain) stems from a study of T cells in Graves' hyperthyroidism and ophthalmopathy (dated by TCRdb to the late 2010s). With regard to the full study: Peripheral blood was sampled at the time of initial diagnosis, prior to any treatment. To identify distinguishing TCR V-J signatures, a discovery cohort of 90 to 100 patients was used, comprising roughly 45 with Graves' ophthalmopathy and about 59 with stable Graves' hyperthyroidism. Prospective prediction of ophthalmopathy was tested in an independent validation cohort of 18 to 20 hyperthyroidism patients and some 17 patients who later progressed to ophthalmopathy. The 75 to 100 discovery patients were randomly split 7:3 into training and test sets. According to the paper, TCR Vbeta CDR3 sequencing was carried out on some 140 peripheral blood samples, which came from 40 to 45 ophthalmopathy, fewer than 80 hyperthyroidism and 17 progressor patients. After blood sampling, hyperthyroidism patients were treated with methimazole at a starting dose of 30 mg daily, and ophthalmopathy patients were treated with high-dose intravenous methylprednisolone. Thyroid tissue and blood T-cell repertoires from six Graves' hyperthyroidism patients were also compared in the study.

V and J lose 6 bases and 4 bases, and a span of 12 bases separates them. Including cysteine and phenylalanine, the CDR3 has 13 amino acids. CDR3 DNA is the only sequence kept; it has 39 bases, read in frame from the first base. Looking up the germline V gene yields CDR1 MNHEY and CDR2 SVGEGT. Note on this clonotype: It lacks a known antigen. Base qualities are not recorded, but no much larger clone differs from it by a single base.

Here is what the overall study found, with its caveats: Sample size was not statistically predetermined, and investigators were not blinded to group allocation. In validation, the model predicted progression to ophthalmopathy with just under 71% sensitivity and roughly 72% specificity, a median of 6.5 months before onset. Most expanded thyroid clonotypes (frequency above 0.001) were also detected in blood, a finding suggesting that blood repertoires may reflect thyroid immune responses. In cross-validation, a model built on a 13 V-J signature told ophthalmopathy apart from stable hyperthyroidism with roughly 87% sensitivity and approximately 81% specificity, and in testing the same model reached 80%/75%.

TCR beta CDR3 regions were amplified from RNA transcripts. For the first round of RT-PCR on the TCR CDR3, the HTBI primer set was used together with the Qiagen OneStep RT-PCR kit. Libraries were constructed in a second round of multiplex PCR, after which size selection and purification were performed. Sequencing of the libraries was done on an Illumina HiSeq2000 using paired-end 100 bp reads. On the authors' methods: Raw data were processed with SOAPnuke, discarding reads with adapters, uncalled bases, mean Phred below 15, or no exact constant-primer or identifier match. COPE v1.2.5 was used to merge high-quality paired reads, and clonotypes were defined as unique nucleotide sequences. MiTCR v1.1 was used to align the clonotypes against IMGT TRBV, TRBD and TRBJ reference segments. Analysis was restricted to V-J combinations with a frequency above 0.0001, which covered 99.2% of repertoires. A TCS score was defined as the ratio between F50 (clonal expansion) and ExV (chaos), using BLOSUM62-based TCRdist between CDR3 peptides within each V-J. Welch's t-statistics and random forest reduced around 510 V-J features to 13, which were used in a naive Bayes classifier (R e1071). TCRdb reran the public reads through fastp at Q25 and MiXCR, keeping productive beta chains. For every CDR3 protein sequence, its rows merge into one entry that carries the most common genes and DNA. TCRdb's processing, not the study's, gives the V and J calls here. The sample records approximately 520,000 distinct CDR3 sequences, approximately 25% of which are singletons. The ten largest clones add up to about 11% of the sample.

Ophthalmopathy patients had moderately to severely active disease, Clinical Activity Score of at least 3, NOSPECS grade of at least 4, and duration under 3 months. The study excluded patients with uncontrolled infections, other autoimmune diseases, pregnancy or lactation. Clinical symptoms, serum thyroxine and TRAb, thyroid ultrasound, and orbital computed tomography formed the basis for the diagnoses. Ficoll-Paque density gradient centrifugation was used to isolate PBMCs from around 9.1 ml of fresh peripheral blood. Trizol reagent was used to extract total RNA, and RNA quality was then checked on an Agilent 2100 Bioanalyzer.

Recombination linked TRBV6-2 or TRBV6-3 to TRBJ2-5; a tentative D match to TRBD2 spans 5 bases. This clonotype was obtained from a woman in her twenties or thirties with Graves' ophthalmopathy. Specimen: blood. The CDR3 is CASSALEGETQYF. The DNA sequence is as follows: TGTGCCAGCAGCGCACTAGAGGGAGAGACCCAGTACTTC.